The TCR beta chain under discussion was sequenced for a study of blood T cell repertoires in COVID-19 (dated by TCRdb to 2018 to 2021). The study in broad terms: Collaborator samples came from the United States, Italy and Spain and covered acute and convalescent phases of COVID-19. The prospective study material was composed of cDNA or gDNA derived from T cells, B-cell-depleted T cells, or PBMCs. The dataset comprised deeply sampled blood TCRbeta repertoires from subjects exposed to, actively infected with, or recovered from COVID-19. The repertoires were made available in a free public database intended to serve as a resource for research on the immune response to SARS-CoV-2. The samples were drawn from two sources: the first 160 participants of the ongoing ImmuneRACE study, and 1,000 to 1,500 subjects contributed by 6 global collaborators. Sample metadata almost always included a de-identified subject ID, COVID-19 status, age in years and sex. Where HLA class I and class II types were available, the types were taken from metadata supplied by the sample provider, not from assay-based typing.

The CDR3 measures 15 amino acids from cysteine to phenylalanine. The CDR3 DNA has 45 bases and is translated from base 1. CDR1 and CDR2, per the germline V gene, are LGHNA and YSLEER. V is cut by 3 bases and J by 1 base, and the space between the germline ends is 12 bases. Whole blood was collected in K2EDTA tubes by collaborating institutions according to the institutions' own protocols. For TCRbeta analysis, collaborators shipped samples in one of three forms: frozen whole blood, isolated PBMCs, or DNA extracted from either of those sample types. As for this clone: The specificity of this receptor is unknown. No much larger clonotype is one base removed from it; base qualities were not supplied.

General study outcomes and caveats: How much clinical and demographic metadata was included differed by source and by participant, and the metadata was provided uncurated.

The immunoSEQ Assay, a bias-controlled multiplex PCR, was used to amplify TCRbeta CDR3 regions from genomic DNA. From the authors' description of their analysis: Nucleated cell counts per sample were estimated from amplification of reference gene primers within the assay. To quantify the absolute abundance of each unique TCRbeta CDR3 rearrangement, sequence reads were collapsed and filtered. Productive Simpson clonality was computed per sample as the square root of Simpson's diversity index over productive rearrangements. Here the immuneACCESS table is served through TCRdb, limited to in-frame sequences with V and J called. Missing clones are a known gap in these copies; in checked studies unresolved V genes cover under half, and the rest lacks a known reason. V, J and clone size were drawn from that table, and D and trimming were deduced from the DNA. Here the sample has 250,000 to 350,000 clones; about 88% occur a single time. About an eighth of the sample is held by the ten biggest clonotypes.

The sequence was obtained from a woman aged 55-70 years with acute or convalescent COVID-19. The V gene is TRBV4-3 and the J gene is TRBJ1-2; a tentative D call is TRBD1 (5 bases match). The material sequenced was peripheral blood. In nucleotides, the sequence is TGCGCCAGCAGCCATACGCCAGGGAATAACTATGGCTACACCTTC. This gives the protein CASSHTPGNNYGYTF.